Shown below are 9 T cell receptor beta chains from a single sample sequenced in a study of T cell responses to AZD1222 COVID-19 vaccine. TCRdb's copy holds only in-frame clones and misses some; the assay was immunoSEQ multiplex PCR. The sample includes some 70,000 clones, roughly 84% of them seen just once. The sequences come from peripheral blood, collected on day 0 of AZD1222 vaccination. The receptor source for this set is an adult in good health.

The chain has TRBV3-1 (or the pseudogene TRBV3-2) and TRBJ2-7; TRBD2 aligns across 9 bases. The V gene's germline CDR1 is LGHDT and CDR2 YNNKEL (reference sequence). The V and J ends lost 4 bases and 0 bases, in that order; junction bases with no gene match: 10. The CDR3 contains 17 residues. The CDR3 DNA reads TGTGCCAGCAGCCGCGGAGCAGCGGGGGGAAGCTCCTACGAGCAGTACTTC. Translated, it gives CASSRGAAGGSSYEQYF.

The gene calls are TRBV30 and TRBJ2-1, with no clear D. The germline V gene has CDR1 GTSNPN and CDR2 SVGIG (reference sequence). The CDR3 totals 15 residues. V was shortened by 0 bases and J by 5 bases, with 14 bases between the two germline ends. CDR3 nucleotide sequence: TGTGCCTGGAGTGTACTCCCGGTGTTTAACAATGAGCAGTTCTTC. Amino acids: CAWSVLPVFNNEQFF.

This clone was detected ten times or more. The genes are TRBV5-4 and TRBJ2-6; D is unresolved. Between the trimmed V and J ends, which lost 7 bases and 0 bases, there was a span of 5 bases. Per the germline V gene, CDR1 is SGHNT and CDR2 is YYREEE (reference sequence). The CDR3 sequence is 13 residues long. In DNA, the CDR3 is TGTGCCAGCGGCAGCTCTGGGGCCAACGTCCTGACTTTC. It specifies CASGSSGANVLTF.

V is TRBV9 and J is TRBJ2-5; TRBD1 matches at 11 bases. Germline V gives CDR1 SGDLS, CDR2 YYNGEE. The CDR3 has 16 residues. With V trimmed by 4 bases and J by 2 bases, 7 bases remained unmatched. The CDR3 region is CASSRRGQGVQETQYF. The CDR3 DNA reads TGTGCCAGCAGCCGCCGGGGACAGGGGGTTCAAGAGACCCAGTACTTC.

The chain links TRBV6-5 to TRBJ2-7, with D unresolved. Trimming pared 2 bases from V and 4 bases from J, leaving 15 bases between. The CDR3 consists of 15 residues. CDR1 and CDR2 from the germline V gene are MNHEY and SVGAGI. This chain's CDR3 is CASSYLRLGSYEQYF. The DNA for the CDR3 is TGTGCCAGCAGTTACCTACGCTTGGGGTCTTACGAGCAGTACTTC.

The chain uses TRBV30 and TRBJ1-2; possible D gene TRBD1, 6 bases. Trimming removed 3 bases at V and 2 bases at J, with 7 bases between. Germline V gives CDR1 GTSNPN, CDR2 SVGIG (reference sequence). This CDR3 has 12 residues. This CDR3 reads CAWSTGNYGYTF. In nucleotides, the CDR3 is TGTGCCTGGAGCACAGGGAACTATGGCTACACCTTC. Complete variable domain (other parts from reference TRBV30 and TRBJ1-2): SQTIHQWPATLVQPVGSPLSLECTVEGTSNPNLYWYRQAAGRGLQLLFYSVGIGQISSEVPQNLSASRPQDRQFILSSKKLLLSDSGFYLCAWSTGNYGYTFGSGTRLTVV.

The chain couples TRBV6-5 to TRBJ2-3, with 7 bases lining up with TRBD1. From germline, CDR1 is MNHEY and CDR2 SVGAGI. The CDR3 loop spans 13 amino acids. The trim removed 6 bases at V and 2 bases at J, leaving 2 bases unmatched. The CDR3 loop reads CASRQGVTDTQYF. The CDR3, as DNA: TGTGCCAGCAGGCAGGGGGTCACAGATACGCAGTATTTT.

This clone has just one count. The DNA of the CDR3 is TGTGCCAGCAGCTTTTCCGGGACAAGTGAAGCTTTCTTT. Translating gives CASSFSGTSEAFF. This chain links TRBV13 with TRBJ1-1, with D maybe TRBD1 (6 bases). CDR1 is PRHDT and CDR2 is FYEKMQ in the germline V gene (reference sequence). This CDR3 is 13 amino acids long. Trimming took 3 bases from V and 7 from J, leaving 12 bases between them.

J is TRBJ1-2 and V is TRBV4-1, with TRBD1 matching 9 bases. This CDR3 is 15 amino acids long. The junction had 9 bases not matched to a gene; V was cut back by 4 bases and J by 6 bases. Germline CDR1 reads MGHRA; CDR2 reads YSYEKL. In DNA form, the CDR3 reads TGCGCCAGCAGCCTAACGGGACAGGGACTGGATGGCTACACCTTC. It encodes CASSLTGQGLDGYTF.